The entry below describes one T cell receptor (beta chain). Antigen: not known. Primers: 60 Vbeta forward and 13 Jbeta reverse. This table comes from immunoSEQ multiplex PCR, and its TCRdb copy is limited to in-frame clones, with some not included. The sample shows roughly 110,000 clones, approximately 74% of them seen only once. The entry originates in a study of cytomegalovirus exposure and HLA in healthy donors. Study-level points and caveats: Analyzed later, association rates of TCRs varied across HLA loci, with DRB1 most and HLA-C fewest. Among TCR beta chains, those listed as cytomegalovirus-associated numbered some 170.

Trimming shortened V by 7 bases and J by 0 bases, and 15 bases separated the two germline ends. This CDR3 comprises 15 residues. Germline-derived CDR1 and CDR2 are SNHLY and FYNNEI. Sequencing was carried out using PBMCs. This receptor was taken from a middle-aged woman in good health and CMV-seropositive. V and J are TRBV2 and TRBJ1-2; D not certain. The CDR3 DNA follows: TGTGCCAGCAAAGAGAGGGTATTGACTAACTATGGCTACACCTTC. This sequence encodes CASKERVLTNYGYTF.